This TCR beta chain was retrieved from a study of cytotoxic CD8 clonotypes in ibrutinib-treated CLL. Study overall: Among the patients, 10 to 11 presented as relapsed/refractory and about 16 as treatment-naive; 17 showed unmutated IGHV.

PBMCs were cryopreserved, and 2 to 2.5 micrograms of genomic DNA from them went into TCR beta libraries. As for this clone: As yet, its antigen is unknown.

The study's findings and limits: Clonality was higher at baseline than in age-matched healthy donors and tracked circulating CD8+ T-cell counts. At ibrutinib response, clonality increased, and at progression it declined back toward baseline.

V shed 0 bases and J shed 7 bases, with 13 bases lying between them. Looked up from germline, CDR1 is SGHAT and CDR2 is FQNNGV. The CDR3 is made up of 16 amino acids. The table came from immunoSEQ multiplex PCR; TCRdb's copy has only in-frame clones and leaves some out. This table has 110,000 to 150,000 clones, approximately 77% appearing once. The material was PBMCs, obtained after 12 months of ibrutinib treatment. This receptor was obtained from a human donor with chronic lymphocytic leukemia. The rearrangement links TRBV11-2 to TRBJ1-6, with D maybe TRBD1 (6 bases). The CDR3 DNA is TGTGCCAGCAGCTTAGAGGCGGGGGGCTCAAATTCACCCCTCCACTTT. It encodes CASSLEAGGSNSPLHF.